A selection of T cell receptor beta chains follows, all from one sample in a study of identical twins. TCRdb re-called the 5' RACE reads with MiXCR, one entry per CDR3 protein. The sample shows 210,000 or so distinct CDR3 sequences, roughly 15% of them seen only once. In addition, the sample was reused for a study of T cells expressing NK-cell markers.

The sequencing sample was made of CD8+ T cells sorted from blood. These receptors all stem from a woman aged 18-35 years in good health. The conserved cysteine and the conserved F or W are not part of the CDR3 here. A D gene is named only where the DNA matches it firmly.

v_call	d_call	j_call	cdr3_aa
TRBV4-3	NA	TRBJ2-7	ASSQGPAQNYEQY
TRBV5-1	NA	TRBJ2-7	ASSPSDPNYEQY
TRBV20-1	NA	TRBJ2-3	SASVIRGDTQY
TRBV19	TRBD2	TRBJ2-7	ASSAGGGTFYEQY
TRBV6-1	NA	TRBJ1-2	ASSTANYGYT
TRBV24-1	NA	TRBJ2-3	ATCTSRAPDTQY
TRBV12-3/TRBV12-4	NA	TRBJ1-2	ASSVADGYT
TRBV12-3/TRBV12-4	NA	TRBJ1-2	ASSLNARSDYGYT
TRBV7-8	TRBD1	TRBJ1-2	ASSLADPPRDRANYGYT
TRBV5-6	TRBD1	TRBJ1-6	ASSFGTGVNSPLH
TRBV7-9	NA	TRBJ2-5	ASSPLESETQY
TRBV12-3/TRBV12-4	NA	TRBJ2-6	ASSHSYSGANVLT
TRBV20-1	NA	TRBJ2-3	SVLNREGRGTDTQY
TRBV20-1	NA	TRBJ2-7	SARGDSYEQY
TRBV4-2	NA	TRBJ1-1	ASSQGVGEAF
TRBV5-5	TRBD1	TRBJ2-7	ASSSPGQGTYEQY
TRBV27	NA	TRBJ1-1	ASSPLGGASNTEAF
TRBV9	TRBD1	TRBJ2-7	ASGGREGGLEQY
TRBV20-1	TRBD2	TRBJ2-7	SAPSRTSAYEQY
TRBV6-1	TRBD2	TRBJ2-1	ASSASGGYNEQF
TRBV10-2	NA	TRBJ2-7	ASSESFWGYEQY
TRBV11-2	TRBD2	TRBJ2-3	ASSQLLIAGGPVDTQY
TRBV9	NA	TRBJ2-7	ASSVAGIAYEQY
TRBV27	NA	TRBJ2-7	ASSINGATIHEQY
TRBV4-3	NA	TRBJ2-3	ASSQDGVDTQY
TRBV5-1	TRBD2	TRBJ2-1	ASSHYLAGGSNEQF
TRBV11-2	NA	TRBJ1-1	ASSPPGGFTEAF
TRBV12-3/TRBV12-4	NA	TRBJ2-5	ASRALETQY
TRBV7-6	TRBD1	TRBJ1-1	ASSPDRGPGTEAF
TRBV12-3/TRBV12-4	TRBD2	TRBJ2-5	ASSPGGVETQY
TRBV13	TRBD2	TRBJ2-5	ATSLLGASGSQETQY
TRBV29-1	TRBD2	TRBJ2-7	SAFSWTSGGEVTYEQY
TRBV5-6	NA	TRBJ2-7	ASSLGLHSYEQY
TRBV29-1	NA	TRBJ2-3	SVVGGSSGDTQY
TRBV7-9	NA	TRBJ1-3	ASSDQGNRIY
TRBV4-1	NA	TRBJ1-1	ASSRTGYTEAF